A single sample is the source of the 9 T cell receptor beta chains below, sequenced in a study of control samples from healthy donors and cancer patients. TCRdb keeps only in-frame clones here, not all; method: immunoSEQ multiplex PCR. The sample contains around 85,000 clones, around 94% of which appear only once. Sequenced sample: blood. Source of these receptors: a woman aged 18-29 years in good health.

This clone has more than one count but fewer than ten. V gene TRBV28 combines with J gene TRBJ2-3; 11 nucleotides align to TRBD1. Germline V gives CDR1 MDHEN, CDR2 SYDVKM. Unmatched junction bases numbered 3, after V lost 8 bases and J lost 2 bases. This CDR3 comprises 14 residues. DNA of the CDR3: TGTGCCAGCGGGACAGGGGGACCCACAGATACGCAGTATTTT. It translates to CASGTGGPTDTQYF.

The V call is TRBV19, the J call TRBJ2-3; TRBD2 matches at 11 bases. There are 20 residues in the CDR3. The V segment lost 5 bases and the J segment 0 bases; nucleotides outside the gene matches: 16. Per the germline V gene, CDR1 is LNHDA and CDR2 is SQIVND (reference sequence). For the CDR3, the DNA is TGTGCCAGTAGTCTGGTTCGGGGGGGGCTAGCGGGAGGAAGCACAGATACGCAGTATTTT. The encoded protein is CASSLVRGGLAGGSTDTQYF.

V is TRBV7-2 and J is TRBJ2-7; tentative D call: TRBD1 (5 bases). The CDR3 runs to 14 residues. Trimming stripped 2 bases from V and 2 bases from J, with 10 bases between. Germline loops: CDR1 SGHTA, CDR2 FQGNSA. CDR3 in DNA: TGTGCCAGCAGCTTAAGACAGATCGCCTACGAGCAGTACTTC. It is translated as CASSLRQIAYEQYF.

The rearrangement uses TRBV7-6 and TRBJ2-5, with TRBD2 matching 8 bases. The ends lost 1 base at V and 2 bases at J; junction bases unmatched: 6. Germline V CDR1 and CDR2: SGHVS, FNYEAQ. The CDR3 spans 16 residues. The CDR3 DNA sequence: TGTGCCAGCAGCTTAGTCGGGGCTAGCGGGCAAGAGACCCAGTACTTC. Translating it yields CASSLVGASGQETQYF. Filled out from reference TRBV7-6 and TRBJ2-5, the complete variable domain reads GAGVSQSPRYKVTKRGQDVALRCDPISGHVSLYWYRQALGQGPEFLTYFNYEAQQDKSGLPNDRFSAERPEGSISTLTIQRTEQRDSAMYRCASSLVGASGQETQYFGPGTRLLVL.

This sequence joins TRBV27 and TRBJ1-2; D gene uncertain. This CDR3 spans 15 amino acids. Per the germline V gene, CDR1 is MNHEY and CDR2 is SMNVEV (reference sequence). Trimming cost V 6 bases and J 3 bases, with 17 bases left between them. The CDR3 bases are TGTGCCAGCAGGGAAAACGATAATCTGGACTATGGCTACACCTTC. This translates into CASRENDNLDYGYTF.

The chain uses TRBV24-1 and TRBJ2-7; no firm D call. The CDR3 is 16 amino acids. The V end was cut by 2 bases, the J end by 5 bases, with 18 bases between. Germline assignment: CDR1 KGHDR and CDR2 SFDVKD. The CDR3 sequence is CATSDSGTGQVHEQYF. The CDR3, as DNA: TGTGCCACCAGTGATTCGGGCACCGGGCAAGTCCACGAGCAGTACTTC.

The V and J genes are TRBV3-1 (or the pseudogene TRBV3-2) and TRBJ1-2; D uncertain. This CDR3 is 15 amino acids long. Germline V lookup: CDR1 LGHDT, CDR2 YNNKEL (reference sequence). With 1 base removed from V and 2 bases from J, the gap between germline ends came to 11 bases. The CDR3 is CASSQAQPENYGYTF. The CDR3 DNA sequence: TGTGCCAGCAGCCAAGCACAGCCAGAAAACTATGGCTACACCTTC.

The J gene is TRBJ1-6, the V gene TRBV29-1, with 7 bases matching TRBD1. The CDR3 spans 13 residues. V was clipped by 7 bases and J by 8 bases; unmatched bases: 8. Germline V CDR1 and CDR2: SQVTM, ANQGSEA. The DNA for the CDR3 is TGCAGCGCGACACAGGGGCTGGATTCACCCCTCCACTTT. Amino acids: CSATQGLDSPLHF.

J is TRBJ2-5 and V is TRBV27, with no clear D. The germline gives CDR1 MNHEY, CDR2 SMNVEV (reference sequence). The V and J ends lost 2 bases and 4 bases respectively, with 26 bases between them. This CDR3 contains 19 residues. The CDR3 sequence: CASSLLSAVDPNTGETQYF. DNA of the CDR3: TGTGCCAGCAGTTTACTTTCGGCAGTTGATCCAAATACTGGAGAGACCCAGTACTTC.